The rows below give T cell receptor beta chains drawn from one sample of a study of beta chain features in type 1 diabetes. The table came from immunoSEQ multiplex PCR; TCRdb's copy has only in-frame clones and leaves some out. The table includes 300,000 to 450,000 clones, about 10% detected once. The sample taken for sequencing was central memory CD4+ T cells from blood. The receptors here all came from a man aged 25-45 years with type 1 diabetes. Both conserved end residues are part of each CDR3. The D gene is left open where the match is weak. Clone sizes are given selectively: once, few, many, or a class where the clone is expanded.

size	V	D	J	CDR3	DNA
few	TRBV6-5	TRBD1	TRBJ2-2	CASSYSTQGDGELFF	TGTGCCAGCAGTTACTCGACACAGGGGGACGGGGAGCTGTTTTTT
-	TRBV2	-	TRBJ1-1	CASSDSGLGEAFF	TGTGCCAGCAGTGACTCGGGCCTCGGTGAAGCTTTCTTT
-	TRBV7-8	-	TRBJ1-1	CASSLAPGGAGTEAFF	TGTGCCAGCAGCTTAGCCCCGGGGGGGGCAGGCACTGAAGCTTTCTTT
-	TRBV12-5	-	TRBJ2-2	CASGLGTGFTGELFF	TGTGCTAGTGGTTTAGGCACAGGGTTCACCGGGGAGCTGTTTTTT
few	TRBV18	-	TRBJ2-3	CASARSSTDTQYF	TGTGCCAGCGCCCGATCTAGCACAGATACGCAGTATTTT
-	TRBV4-2	TRBD2	TRBJ2-7	CASSQDSSGLPYEQYF	TGTGCCAGCAGCCAAGATTCTAGCGGGCTGCCCTACGAGCAGTACTTC
-	TRBV7-9	-	TRBJ1-1	CASSLEVAGNTEAFF	TGTGCCAGCAGCTTAGAGGTAGCGGGGAACACTGAAGCTTTCTTT
many	TRBV6-6	-	TRBJ2-2	CASSYGHTGELFF	TGTGCCAGCAGTTACGGGCACACCGGGGAGCTGTTTTTT
-	TRBV13	-	TRBJ2-7	CASSLEGASAYEQYF	TGTGCCAGCAGCTTAGAAGGTGCTTCCGCCTACGAGCAGTACTTC
many	TRBV13	-	TRBJ2-4	CASSPGLVGNIQYF	TGTGCCAGCAGCCCAGGATTAGTGGGAAACATTCAGTACTTC
few	TRBV7-9	TRBD1	TRBJ1-2	CASTRGTDYGYTF	TGTGCCAGCACCCGCGGGACAGACTATGGCTACACCTTC
-	TRBV5-1	-	TRBJ2-6	CASNPGASSGANVLTF	TGCGCCAGCAATCCGGGGGCAAGTTCTGGGGCCAACGTCCTGACTTTC
-	TRBV4-1	TRBD2	TRBJ2-2	CASSPGTSLTGELFF	TGCGCCAGCAGCCCAGGGACTAGTCTCACCGGGGAGCTGTTTTTT
many	TRBV18	-	TRBJ2-1	CASSPQRGYNEQFF	TGTGCCAGCTCACCACAGAGGGGGTACAATGAGCAGTTCTTC
-	TRBV14	-	TRBJ1-2	CASSQDWGFYGYTF	TGTGCCAGCAGCCAAGATTGGGGATTCTATGGCTACACCTTC
many	TRBV28	-	TRBJ2-1	CASSLRIEQFF	TGTGCCAGCAGTTTACGGATTGAGCAGTTCTTC
few	TRBV7-2	TRBD1	TRBJ1-5	CASDRVGGMLNQPQHF	TGTGCCTCGGACAGGGTGGGGGGAATGCTCAATCAGCCCCAGCATTTT
few	TRBV7-9	TRBD1	TRBJ2-1	CASSPGTGPIGGFF	TGTGCCAGCAGCCCCGGGACAGGCCCAATCGGGGGGTTCTTC
many	TRBV4-2	TRBD1	TRBJ2-5	CASSPGQGARQETQYF	TGTGCCAGCAGTCCGGGACAGGGGGCCCGGCAGGAGACCCAGTACTTC
few	TRBV28	-	TRBJ2-1	CASSTSPGSYYNEQFF	TGTGCCAGCAGTACGAGCCCGGGATCATACTACAATGAGCAGTTCTTC
-	TRBV7-2	-	TRBJ2-4	CASSRGKSIGNIQYF	TGTGCCAGCAGTCGGGGGAAATCGATCGGGAACATTCAGTACTTC
few	TRBV7-2	-	TRBJ2-7	CASGFYEQYF	TGTGCCAGCGGATTCTACGAGCAGTACTTC
-	TRBV7-9	-	TRBJ1-2	CASSLVQADYGYTF	TGTGCCAGCAGCTTAGTCCAAGCTGACTATGGCTACACCTTC
few	TRBV6-5	-	TRBJ2-3	CASSYSPTIAAQYF	TGTGCCAGCAGTTACTCCCCGACTATCGCAGCGCAGTATTTT
-	TRBV4-3	TRBD1	TRBJ1-2	CASSEDRAGYGYTF	TGCGCCAGCAGCGAAGACAGGGCCGGCTATGGCTACACCTTC
-	TRBV5-6	TRBD2	TRBJ2-7	CASSFARPFAGENNEQYF	TGTGCCAGCAGCTTTGCCCGGCCCTTTGCGGGAGAAAATAACGAGCAGTACTTC
many	TRBV6-1	-	TRBJ1-5	CASSGDRDQPQHF	TGTGCCAGCAGTGGTGACCGGGATCAGCCCCAGCATTTT
-	TRBV6-1	-	TRBJ2-5	CASSVNFQETQYF	TGTGCCAGCAGTGTTAACTTCCAAGAGACCCAGTACTTC
once	TRBV5-6	TRBD1	TRBJ2-7	CASSLWGQGVAYEQYF	TGTGCCAGCAGCTTGTGGGGTCAGGGGGTCGCCTACGAGCAGTACTTC
few	TRBV19	-	TRBJ2-5	CASSIDLETQYF	TGTGCCAGTAGTATCGATTTAGAGACCCAGTACTTC
many	TRBV4-1	-	TRBJ1-4	CASSEVLVGEKLFF	TGCGCCAGCAGCGAAGTCCTGGTGGGTGAAAAACTGTTTTTT
-	TRBV10-3	TRBD1	TRBJ1-2	CAISRDSNYGYTF	TGTGCCATCAGCCGGGACAGTAACTATGGCTACACCTTC
-	TRBV7-9	TRBD2	TRBJ2-1	CASSPGLAGTYNEQFF	TGTGCCAGCAGCCCAGGACTAGCGGGTACCTACAATGAGCAGTTCTTC
-	TRBV6-5	-	TRBJ2-6	CASTKSSGANVLTF	TGTGCCAGCACCAAAAGCTCTGGGGCCAACGTCCTGACTTTC
-	TRBV5-1	TRBD1	TRBJ1-1	CASSEQGASEAFF	TGCGCCAGCAGCGAGCAGGGGGCGTCGGAAGCTTTCTTT
-	TRBV7-9	TRBD1	TRBJ1-4	CASSLQGAAEKLFF	TGTGCCAGCAGCTTGCAGGGGGCCGCTGAAAAACTGTTTTTT
few	TRBV7-2	-	TRBJ2-5	CASSSPRGETQYF	TGTGCCAGCAGCTCCCCCCGGGGGGAGACCCAGTACTTC
many	TRBV10-3	-	TRBJ1-1	CANTVGTEAFF	TGTGCCAACACGGTGGGCACTGAAGCTTTCTTT
-	TRBV5-1	-	TRBJ2-3	CASSLGGDTDTQYF	TGCGCCAGCAGCTTGGGTGGCGACACAGATACGCAGTATTTT
-	TRBV28	-	TRBJ1-2	CASRGRGGSPYGYTF	TGTGCCAGCAGAGGAAGGGGCGGATCTCCCTATGGCTACACCTTC
-	TRBV11-3	TRBD2	TRBJ2-2	CASSRRGGTGELFF	TGTGCCAGCAGCCGTCGGGGGGGAACCGGGGAGCTGTTTTTT
-	TRBV28	TRBD2	TRBJ2-7	CASSLAGEVYEQYF	TGTGCCAGCAGCCTAGCGGGAGAAGTATACGAGCAGTACTTC
-	TRBV30	-	TRBJ2-7	CASSEGYEQYF	TGTGCATCGAGTGAGGGGTACGAGCAGTACTTC
few	TRBV18	-	TRBJ1-3	CASSPTYGGNTIYF	TGTGCCAGCTCACCTACATATGGAGGGAACACCATATATTTT
few	TRBV28	-	TRBJ1-2	CASSLYAGVDGYTF	TGTGCCAGCAGTTTATATGCAGGGGTGGATGGCTACACCTTC